This passage covers 8 T cell receptor beta chains from one sample sequenced in a study of T-cell reconstitution after alpha-beta-depleted transplantation in children. Unique molecular identifiers featured in how the TCRbeta library was prepared. Each CDR3 protein gets one entry after TCRdb re-called the PCR reads with MiXCR. There are around 670,000 distinct CDR3 sequences in the sample; about 12% occur only once, and 0.79% lies in the top ten. Specimen: PBMCs, collected before TCRalphabeta/CD19-depleted stem cell transplant. The receptors stem from a girl aged 2 to 10 with congenital amegakaryocytic thrombocytopenia, due to receive a stem cell transplant.

This clonotype was detected many times. The V gene is TRBV5-1, the J gene TRBJ2-2, with TRBD2 matching over 8 bases. J lost 2 bases, V lost 4 bases, and 7 bases had no gene match. The CDR3 is made up of 16 amino acids. Germline lookup yields CDR1 SGHRS and CDR2 YFSETQ. CDR3 region: CASSPTSGANTGELFF. The CDR3 bases are TGCGCCAGCAGCCCTACTAGCGGAGCCAACACCGGGGAGCTGTTTTTT.

This clonotype was found many times. This rearrangement joins TRBV7-8 to TRBJ2-3; D is perhaps TRBD2 (6 bases). The germline V and J ends were trimmed by 5 bases and 3 bases, with 18 bases remaining between them. Germline lookup yields CDR1 SGHVS and CDR2 FQNEAQ. This CDR3 is 16 amino acids long. The CDR3 sequence is CASSPWRAGNTDTQYF. As DNA, the CDR3 is TGTGCCAGCAGCCCATGGAGGGCAGGCAATACAGATACGCAGTATTTT.

The chain is built from TRBV11-2 and TRBJ2-5; maybe TRBD2 (6 bases). Trimming pared 7 bases from V and 4 bases from J, leaving 19 bases between. Germline values: CDR1 SGHAT, CDR2 FQNNGV. The CDR3 runs 15 residues. CDR3: CASNPGAETPETQYF. Here the CDR3 DNA reads TGTGCCAGCAACCCGGGAGCGGAGACACCAGAGACCCAGTACTTC.

This chain uses TRBV29-1 with TRBJ2-5, with 8 bases identical to TRBD1. The CDR3 totals 15 residues. Germline V gene sequence: CDR1 SQVTM, CDR2 ANQGSEA. V was pared by 0 bases and J by 5 bases, with 8 bases of the junction left unmatched. CDR3 DNA: TGCAGCGTTGAAGATGGGACAGGTTCGGAGGAGACCCAGTACTTC. Translated, it gives CSVEDGTGSEETQYF.

CDR3 sequence reads: CASSSTPTYEQYF. CDR3 DNA: TGTGCCAGCAGCTCTACACCTACCTACGAGCAGTACTTC. The chain couples TRBV7-2 to TRBJ2-7; no firm D call. V lost 4 bases, J lost 2 bases, and 9 bases lay in between. The CDR3 spans 13 residues. Germline assignment: CDR1 SGHTA and CDR2 FQGNSA. Full variable domain (rest looked up from reference TRBV7-2 and TRBJ2-7): GAGVSQSPSNKVTEKGKDVELRCDPISGHTALYWYRQSLGQGLEFLIYFQGNSAPDKSGLPSDRFSAERTGGSVSTLTIQRTQQEDSAVYLCASSSTPTYEQYFGPGTRLTVT.

This clonotype was observed many times. The chain links TRBV5-1 to TRBJ2-7; tentative D call: TRBD1 (6 bases). The V end lost 3 bases, the J end lost 4 bases, and 14 bases lay between the germline ends. Germline V gene data show CDR1 as SGHRS and CDR2 as YFSETQ. The CDR3 is 14 amino acids. This CDR3 is CASSWDKPGYEQYF. The CDR3 DNA is TGCGCCAGCAGCTGGGACAAACCAGGGTACGAGCAGTACTTC.

The CDR3 coding sequence is TGTGCCAGCAGCTTAGTCCTATACTCTGGGGCCAACGTCCTGACTTTC. Encoded protein: CASSLVLYSGANVLTF. The rearrangement uses TRBV7-6 and TRBJ2-6; D is ambiguous. Germline CDR1 SGHVS, CDR2 FNYEAQ. There are 16 residues in the CDR3. V was pared by 1 base and J by 0 bases, with 7 bases between.

This clonotype was counted ten times or more. The chain carries TRBV4-2 and TRBJ2-1; 9 positions agree with TRBD2. The CDR3 runs 17 residues. J gave up 8 bases and V 1 base, and 12 bases lay outside the gene matches. Germline V gene sequence: CDR1 LGHNA, CDR2 YNFKEQ. The CDR3 here is CASSQVPGLAAIDEQFF. CDR3 nucleotide sequence: TGTGCCAGCAGCCAAGTCCCGGGACTAGCAGCGATCGATGAGCAGTTCTTC.